This T cell receptor beta chain was documented in a study of shared clonotypes between healthy human individuals. The CDR3 contains 15 residues. Germline V gene lookup returns CDR1 MNHEY and CDR2 SVGAGI. Trimming removed 6 bases from V and 0 bases from J, with 11 bases in between. Sequencing was performed on unsorted PBMC DNA using ten immunoSEQ deep assay plates. Here immunoSEQ multiplex PCR was the method, and the copy in TCRdb shows in-frame clones only, minus some. The data contain about 490,000 clones, more than 65% of them singletons. Comments on this clone: Its cognate antigen is unknown.

Study-wide findings and caveats: Read depth was anticipated to influence clonotype sharing among donors.

The sequencing sample was made of PBMCs. This clonotype was obtained from a woman aged 40 to 55 in good health. Some clones in this sample may be carry-over from other donors' samples. The chain joins TRBV6-5 to TRBJ1-4, with unresolved D. The CDR3 spells CASSSVEATNEKLFF. In DNA, the CDR3 is TGTGCCAGCAGCTCTGTTGAGGCAACTAATGAAAAACTGTTTTTT.